Listed below are T cell receptor beta chains from one sample, sequenced in a study of blood T cell repertoires in COVID-19. Data came from immunoSEQ multiplex PCR; TCRdb stores just in-frame clones and leaves some out. The sample records 150,000 or so clones, around 88% being singletons. Sequencing was performed on peripheral blood. The receptors come from a man in his fifties or sixties with acute or convalescent COVID-19. Each CDR3 is given with its conserved first and last residue. A D gene is named only where the DNA matches it firmly. Clone size is given for some rows only: seen once, a few or many times, or a class if the clone is expanded.

j_call	d_call	clone_size	v_call	cdr3_nt	cdr3_aa
TRBJ2-3	NA	NA	TRBV10-2	TGCGCCAGCAGTGACCCGAGGGGGGATACGCAGTATTTT	CASSDPRGDTQYF
TRBJ1-3	NA	NA	TRBV20-1	TGCAGTGCTAGTGACCCACAGGGTCCTGGAAACACCATATATTTT	CSASDPQGPGNTIYF
TRBJ1-1	TRBD1	NA	TRBV12-3/TRBV12-4	TGTGCCAGCAGTCCGAGTAGGGACAGGGGGCCCCTCTTT	CASSPSRDRGPLF
TRBJ2-2	NA	NA	TRBV6-4	TGTGCCAGCAGTTACAGCCCGACCACCGGGGAGCTGTTTTTT	CASSYSPTTGELFF
TRBJ2-7	TRBD2	NA	TRBV6-5	TGTGCCAGCAGTAAAACGACTAGCGGGGCCTACGAGCAGTACTTC	CASSKTTSGAYEQYF
TRBJ1-1	NA	once	TRBV27	TGTGCCAGCAGTTTAAACAGGGACACTGAAGCTTTCTTT	CASSLNRDTEAFF
TRBJ1-1	NA	NA	TRBV7-6	TGTGCCAGCAGCTTAGCATCGAGAGAGAACACTGAAGCTTTCTTT	CASSLASRENTEAFF
TRBJ2-2	NA	NA	TRBV10-2	TGCGCCAGCAGTGTGATTAGCTTGAACACCGGGGAGCTGTTTTTT	CASSVISLNTGELFF
TRBJ2-7	NA	NA	TRBV9	TGTGCCAGCAGCGTAGCAGGGGCACCCTACGAGCAGTACTTC	CASSVAGAPYEQYF
TRBJ1-3	NA	NA	TRBV9	TGTGCCAGCAAAAGGGGTGACTCTGGAAACACCATATATTTT	CASKRGDSGNTIYF
TRBJ1-3	NA	few	TRBV4-1	TGCGCCAGCAGCCAAGAACCCTACAAGATTCGGAGCTCAGTGGACACCATATATTTT	CASSQEPYKIRSSVDTIYF
TRBJ2-5	NA	NA	TRBV7-2	TGTGCCAGCAGCTTTGCCGGGACTCTTCAAGAGACCCAGTACTTC	CASSFAGTLQETQYF
TRBJ2-1	TRBD2	NA	TRBV9	TGTGCCAGCAGCCTACCGGGGGGAGCGGGAGATCGCAATGAGCAGTTCTTC	CASSLPGGAGDRNEQFF
TRBJ2-1	TRBD2	NA	TRBV7-9	TGTGCCAGCAGCTTATTAGCGGGAGTGGCCAATGAGCAGTTCTTC	CASSLLAGVANEQFF
TRBJ2-1	NA	many	TRBV14	TGTGCCAGCAGCTCAAGCGGGTGGGTGTTGAATGAGCAGTTCTTC	CASSSSGWVLNEQFF
TRBJ2-3	TRBD2	NA	TRBV3-1/TRBV3-2	TGTGCCAGCAGCCTCGGACTAGCGGGGGCAAAGAGAGATACGCAGTATTTT	CASSLGLAGAKRDTQYF
TRBJ1-2	NA	NA	TRBV5-6	TGTGCCAGCAGCCCCAACCTGAAGGAGTATGGCTACACCTTC	CASSPNLKEYGYTF
TRBJ2-3	NA	NA	TRBV7-8	TGTGCCAGCAGCCCCTCCCGGGCGGGGGCTCGGGGCACAGATACGCAGTATTTT	CASSPSRAGARGTDTQYF
TRBJ1-3	NA	NA	TRBV19	TGTGCCAGTCACCGCGGGGCAGGGAATGGAAACACCATATATTTT	CASHRGAGNGNTIYF
TRBJ2-3	TRBD2	NA	TRBV27	TGTGCCAGCACCCGGGTAGGACTAGCGGGGACAGATACGCAGTATTTT	CASTRVGLAGTDTQYF
TRBJ1-1	NA	NA	TRBV7-2	TGTGCCAGCAGCTTAGCTTCGGGGTACACTGAAGCTTTCTTT	CASSLASGYTEAFF
TRBJ1-2	NA	NA	TRBV2	TGTGCCAGCAGGGGAATAGGGAGTTACGGCTACACCTTC	CASRGIGSYGYTF
TRBJ1-2	NA	NA	TRBV30	TGTGCCTGGAGGCGAGGTCCTTTTAACTATGGCTACACCTTC	CAWRRGPFNYGYTF
TRBJ2-7	NA	NA	TRBV6-1	TGTGCCAGCAGTGAATCTAGCCGTGCCCCTCCAGCCCACTTC	CASSESSRAPPAHF
TRBJ1-1	TRBD1	NA	TRBV28	TGTGCCAGCAGGCACAGGGGGGGTTACACTGAAGCTTTCTTT	CASRHRGGYTEAFF
TRBJ2-5	TRBD2	NA	TRBV2	TGTGCCAGCGGTCCCAGCGGGGGTTTTGGGACCCAGTACTTC	CASGPSGGFGTQYF
TRBJ2-7	NA	NA	TRBV10-3	TGTGCCATCAGTGAGTCGGAGTACGAGCAGTACTTC	CAISESEYEQYF
TRBJ1-1	NA	NA	TRBV29-1	TGCAGCGTCCCGGGGGATTTGAACACTGAAGCTTTCTTT	CSVPGDLNTEAFF
TRBJ1-1	NA	NA	TRBV7-9	TGTGCCAGCAGCTCTGCGCGGGGCAGGGACACTGAAGCTTTCTTT	CASSSARGRDTEAFF
TRBJ1-4	NA	NA	TRBV14	TGTGCCAGCAGCCGACCAGGGGCTGGTAATGAAAAACTGTTTTTT	CASSRPGAGNEKLFF
TRBJ2-7	NA	NA	TRBV28	TGTGCCAGCAGTTTCCCGGGGGATCTCTACGAGCAGTACTTC	CASSFPGDLYEQYF
TRBJ1-1	TRBD1	NA	TRBV7-2	TGTGCCAGCAGCGCACAAGACAGGGGGCGAACTGAAGCTTTCTTT	CASSAQDRGRTEAFF